This T cell receptor (beta chain) was captured by sequencing in a study of T-cell reconstitution after alpha-beta-depleted transplantation in children. Unique molecular identifiers featured in how the TCRbeta library was prepared. One entry per CDR3 protein results from TCRdb running MiXCR on the PCR reads. The sample has more than 450,000 distinct CDR3 sequences, about a sixth seen once. This clonotype was found a few times. Germline CDR1 and CDR2: MNHEY and SMNVEV (reference sequence). With 2 bases removed from V and 6 bases from J, the gap between germline ends came to 13 bases. The CDR3 covers 14 residues.

This specimen was PBMCs from the stem cell graft donor, taken from the stem cell graft. The TCR was taken from a human donor who donated a stem cell graft to a child with acute lymphoblastic leukemia. The chain carries TRBV27 and TRBJ1-1; D perhaps matches TRBD1 (5 bases). CDR3 nucleotide sequence: TGTGCCAGCAGTTTACTCTACCGGGGCGCTGAAGCTTTCTTT. Protein: CASSLLYRGAEAFF.